This passage covers 23 T cell receptor beta chains from one sample sequenced in a study of Graves' ophthalmopathy and Graves' hyperthyroidism. Transcripts of RNA were the source for amplifying TCR beta CDR3 regions. HTBI primers were used in a first-round RT-PCR, which preceded a second-round multiplex PCR. From the multiplex PCR reads, TCRdb called clonotypes with MiXCR, one entry per CDR3 protein. The table includes hundreds of thousands of distinct CDR3 sequences, 40% detected once. What was sequenced was peripheral blood. The source is an adult man with Graves' ophthalmopathy.

The chain combines TRBV9 with TRBJ1-2; D possibly corresponds to TRBD1 (6 bases). Looked up from germline, CDR1 is SGDLS and CDR2 is YYNGEE. V lost 2 bases and J lost 6, with 11 bases in between. The length of the CDR3 is 13 residues. CDR3 nucleotide sequence: TGTGCCAGCAGCGTGGGGACAAAGGATGGCTACACCTTC. This translates into CASSVGTKDGYTF.

This clonotype was observed at least ten times. The chain uses TRBV10-3 and TRBJ1-3; D gene ambiguous. The V end was cut by 3 bases, the J end by 4 bases, with 10 bases between. Germline V CDR1 and CDR2: ENHRY, SYGVKD. The CDR3 is 14 residues long. CDR3 bases: TGTGCCATCAGTGACGAGGCGGGAGGAAACACCATATATTTT. It encodes CAISDEAGGNTIYF.

This clonotype was detected ten times or more. The chain uses TRBV11-2 and TRBJ2-5; D is ambiguous. The germline V and J ends were trimmed by 5 bases and 5 bases, with 15 bases remaining between them. The CDR3 runs to 14 residues. Germline lookup yields CDR1 SGHAT and CDR2 FQNNGV. The CDR3 here is CASSPRVVGETQYF. As DNA, the CDR3 is TGTGCCAGCAGCCCAAGGGTTGTCGGCGAGACCCAGTACTTC.

The sample holds many counts of this clonotype. V usage is TRBV5-1 and J usage is TRBJ2-7, with D unresolved. Germline CDR1 and CDR2: SGHRS and YFSETQ. The CDR3 has 11 residues. Trimming shortened V by 0 bases and J by 9 bases, and 7 bases separated the two germline ends. The CDR3: CASSLEGLQYF. The DNA for the CDR3 is TGCGCCAGCAGCTTGGAGGGATTGCAGTACTTC.

This chain joins TRBV11-2 and TRBJ1-1; maybe TRBD1 (5 bases). Germline V gene data show CDR1 as SGHAT and CDR2 as FQNNGV. The CDR3 is 17 amino acids. Trimming removed 6 bases from V and 0 bases from J, with 20 bases in between. The CDR3 loop reads CASSYTSLGVMNTEAFF. The CDR3 nucleotides read TGTGCCAGCAGTTACACCTCATTGGGGGTCATGAACACTGAAGCTTTCTTT.

This clonotype appeared many times. The chain is built from TRBV29-1 and TRBJ2-7, with 13 bases aligning to TRBD2. In germline, CDR1 is SQVTM, CDR2 ANQGSEA. V lost 5 bases and J lost 0; bases outside the gene matches: 7. The CDR3 runs 16 residues. DNA of the CDR3: TGCAGCGTTTATGGACTAGCGGGAGCGAGCTCCTACGAGCAGTACTTC. This sequence encodes CSVYGLAGASSYEQYF.

This clonotype was recorded many times. The chain uses TRBV15 and TRBJ1-5; D ambiguous. In germline, CDR1 is LNHNV, CDR2 YYDKDF (reference sequence). The CDR3 extends over 15 amino acids. V lost 0 bases to trimming and J lost 6 bases, with 12 bases between them. The CDR3 sequence: CATSRDRQVSQPQHF. Written as DNA, the CDR3 is TGTGCCACCAGCAGAGATCGGCAGGTTAGTCAGCCCCAGCATTTT.

Comment on this clonotype: This likely comes from a read error, as the CDR3 has no conserved phenylalanine or tryptophan at its end. V and J are TRBV28 and TRBJ2-5; D is possibly TRBD2 (5 bases). The germline V and J ends were trimmed by 8 bases and 7 bases, with 17 bases remaining between them. Looked up from germline, CDR1 is MDHEN and CDR2 is SYDVKM. This CDR3 contains 13 residues. The CDR3: CASLHGIAVTQYL. CDR3 sequence (DNA): TGTGCCAGCCTCCACGGGATTGCGGTGACCCAGTACCTC.

V and J are TRBV6-5 and TRBJ2-5; 7 nucleotides agree with TRBD2. CDR1 is MNHEY, CDR2 SVGAGI, per germline. CDR3 size: 13 residues. The ends lost 7 bases at V and 4 bases at J; junction bases unmatched: 6. CDR3 in DNA: TGTGCCAGCAATGTAGCGGGCGGAGAGACCCAGTACTTC. This translates into CASNVAGGETQYF.

The chain couples TRBV7-2 to TRBJ2-5, with D perhaps given as TRBD1 or TRBD2 (6 bases each). Germline V gene lookup returns CDR1 SGHTA and CDR2 FQGNSA. The CDR3 is 15 amino acids. The V gene lost 4 bases and the J gene lost 3 bases, with 15 bases spanning the gap. Here the CDR3 DNA reads TGTGCCAGCAGCTGGGACGCCGGGGGCGAAGAGACCCAGTACTTC. The encoded protein is CASSWDAGGEETQYF.

The chain recombines TRBV7-2 with TRBJ2-7; 8 nucleotides agree with TRBD2. There are 13 residues in the CDR3. CDR1 is SGHTA and CDR2 is FQGNSA in the germline V gene. V gave up 11 bases and J gave up 6 bases; unmatched junction bases: 12. CDR3 protein: CAALLAGGVEQYF. CDR3 DNA: TGTGCCGCGCTTTTGGCGGGAGGCGTCGAGCAGTACTTC.

This clonotype was observed a few times. The rearrangement uses TRBV2 and TRBJ2-7; 10 nucleotides agree with TRBD2. Germline CDR1 SNHLY, CDR2 FYNNEI. Germline trimming cut 5 bases from V and 6 bases from J; bases unmatched to any gene: 7. CDR3 length: 14 amino acids. The CDR3 here is CASSLAGGVREQYF. CDR3 sequence (DNA): TGTGCCAGCAGTTTAGCGGGAGGCGTGCGCGAGCAGTACTTC.

This sequence joins TRBV29-1 and TRBJ1-4, with a weak D call TRBD1 (6 bases). Germline loops: CDR1 SQVTM, CDR2 ANQGSEA. The CDR3 has 18 residues. V lost 1 base and J lost 7, with 25 bases in between. The DNA of the CDR3 is TGCAGCGTTGAAGGGTACCTGAACACCGGGGGGCATGGTGAAAAACTGTTTTTT. Protein sequence: CSVEGYLNTGGHGEKLFF.

In the case of this clonotype: A read error may be the cause here, since a much bigger clone is one base away. A read error is likely, as this CDR3 ends without the conserved phenylalanine or tryptophan. The chain combines TRBV11-2 with TRBJ1-3; no clear D. The CDR3 totals 12 residues. Germline V gene sequence: CDR1 SGHAT, CDR2 FQNNGV. Trimming pared 3 bases from V and 4 bases from J, leaving 4 bases between. CDR3 nucleotide sequence: TGTGCCAGCAGCTTCCAGGGAAACACCATATATCTT. It specifies CASSFQGNTIYL.

V usage is TRBV11-2 and J usage is TRBJ2-7; D may be TRBD2 (6 bases). Germline values: CDR1 SGHAT, CDR2 FQNNGV. V was trimmed by 7 bases and J by 1 base, leaving 14 bases between them. This CDR3 is built from 14 residues. This CDR3 is CASTYPGRSYEQYF. The CDR3 DNA reads as TGTGCCAGCACCTATCCAGGGAGGTCCTACGAGCAGTACTTC.

The genes are TRBV25-1 and TRBJ2-2; no clear D gene. The CDR3 length is 16 residues. Germline V CDR1 and CDR2: MGHDK, SYGVNS. Deletions cut 4 bases from V and 3 bases from J, with 15 bases between. The CDR3 loop reads CASSGTTARDTGELFF. The CDR3 DNA follows: TGTGCCAGCAGTGGAACGACGGCTCGGGACACCGGGGAGCTGTTTTTT.

The rearrangement links TRBV7-9 to TRBJ2-7, with D perhaps TRBD2 (7 bases). The CDR3 contains 14 residues. In germline, CDR1 is SEHNR, CDR2 FQNEAQ (reference sequence). V lost 6 bases and J 4 bases, leaving 16 bases between the germline ends. The CDR3 loop is CASSWGGPRYEQYF. In nucleotides, the CDR3 is TGTGCCAGCAGTTGGGGGGGGCCCAGGTACGAGCAGTACTTC.

A few counts support this clonotype. The gene calls are TRBV20-1 and TRBJ1-2; TRBD1 agrees at 7 bases. Germline CDR1 and CDR2: DFQATT and SNEGSKA (reference sequence). Trimming cost V 7 bases and J 4 bases; bases outside gene matches: 9. This CDR3 spans 13 amino acids. CDR3 bases: TGCAGTGTTAACAGGGGACCTGGCTATGGCTACACCTTC. It yields the protein CSVNRGPGYGYTF.

The chain has TRBV7-9 and TRBJ1-1; 8 nucleotides line up with TRBD1. This CDR3 spans 19 amino acids. CDR1 is SEHNR, CDR2 FQNEAQ, per germline (reference sequence). The junction had 17 bases not matched to a gene; V was cut back by 5 bases and J by 0 bases. CDR3 region: CASSPDRTGRVGLNTEAFF. The CDR3 DNA follows: TGTGCCAGCAGCCCCGACCGGACAGGGAGGGTAGGCTTGAACACTGAAGCTTTCTTT. The whole variable domain, filled in from reference TRBV7-9 and TRBJ1-1, reads DTGVSQNPRHKITKRGQNVTFRCDPISEHNRLYWYRQTLGQGPEFLTYFQNEAQLEKSRLLSDRFSAERPKGSFSTLEIQRTEQGDSAMYLCASSPDRTGRVGLNTEAFFGQGTRLTVV.

This clonotype occurred many times. This sequence joins TRBV7-9 and TRBJ1-1; no clear D gene. This CDR3 is 13 amino acids long. CDR1 is SEHNR and CDR2 is FQNEAQ in the germline V gene (reference sequence). Trimming stripped 4 bases from V and 6 bases from J, with 12 bases between. CDR3 protein: CASSSLEMAEAFF. The CDR3 region has the DNA TGTGCCAGCAGCTCGCTCGAGATGGCTGAAGCTTTCTTT.

This clonotype was recorded many times. V usage is TRBV7-9 and J usage is TRBJ2-7, with D tentatively TRBD2 (6 bases). The germline V gene encodes CDR1 SEHNR and CDR2 FQNEAQ (reference sequence). V shed 0 bases and J shed 2 bases, with 8 bases lying between them. The CDR3 has 14 residues. The CDR3 DNA sequence: TGTGCCAGCAGCTTAGCGGGGGGAACCTACGAGCAGTACTTC. Amino acid sequence: CASSLAGGTYEQYF.

The chain links TRBV25-1 to TRBJ1-2, with 10 nucleotides matching TRBD1. Germline lookup yields CDR1 MGHDK and CDR2 SYGVNS. The CDR3 contains 17 residues. V trimming: 6 bases; J trimming: 3 bases; junction bases outside the gene matches: 13. The DNA of the CDR3 is TGTGCCAGCAGGCGGGGGACAGGGGCGGGAACCCACTATGGCTACACCTTC. As protein: CASRRGTGAGTHYGYTF.

Comment on this clonotype: Mismatch with germline at one junction end may stem from a read error. The rearrangement uses TRBV7-3 and TRBJ2-5, with D uncertain. The CDR3 sequence is 13 residues long. Germline CDR1 and CDR2: SGHTA and FQGTGA. The CDR3 DNA follows: TGTGCCAGCAGCTTCTGGCAGAACCCCCGCAACCACTTC. Residues: CASSFWQNPRNHF.